These 27 T cell receptor beta chains were sequenced from one sample in a study of blood T cell repertoires in COVID-19. Clones were read by immunoSEQ multiplex PCR, and TCRdb kept only the in-frame ones, dropping some. In the table there are 180,000 or so clones, approximately 86% of which are singletons. The sample comprised peripheral blood. The receptors here all came from a man aged 65 to 85 with acute or convalescent COVID-19.

This chain uses TRBV18 with TRBJ2-7, with a possible D match to TRBD1 (5 bases). This CDR3 has 14 amino acids. Germline assignment: CDR1 KGHSH and CDR2 LQKENI. V lost 5 bases to trimming and J lost 0 bases, with 11 bases between them. In DNA, the CDR3 is TGTGCCAGCTCATCCCCGACAGCCTCCTACGAGCAGTACTTC. This codes for CASSSPTASYEQYF.

The sample holds many counts of this clone. DNA for the CDR3: TGTGCCTGCACATGGAGCTCCTACAATGAGCAGTTCTTC. It translates to CACTWSSYNEQFF. The chain carries TRBV6-5 and TRBJ2-1, with D unclear. CDR3 size: 13 residues. CDR1 MNHEY and CDR2 SVGAGI come from the germline V gene. The V end was cut by 11 bases, the J end by 0 bases, with 11 bases between.

The chain recombines TRBV3-1 (or the pseudogene TRBV3-2) with TRBJ1-2; unclear D gene. The CDR3 consists of 13 residues. The V end was cut by 1 base, the J end by 1 base, with 4 bases between. In germline, CDR1 is LGHDT, CDR2 YNNKEL (reference sequence). The DNA of the CDR3 is TGTGCCAGCAGCCAAGCCCTTAACTATGGCTACACCTTC. Protein: CASSQALNYGYTF.

This chain joins TRBV5-4 and TRBJ2-3; 8 nucleotides align to TRBD2. V lost 4 bases to trimming and J lost 3 bases; unmatched junction nucleotides: 10. The CDR3 contains 16 residues. Germline V gene data show CDR1 as SGHNT and CDR2 as YYREEE (reference sequence). DNA for the CDR3: TGTGCCAGCAGCCGGGCGGACGGGAGGGTGACAGATACGCAGTATTTT. Translating gives CASSRADGRVTDTQYF.

This chain uses TRBV15 with TRBJ1-1; D might be TRBD1 (6 bases). This CDR3 contains 12 residues. V was shortened by 1 base and J by 13 bases, with 13 bases between the two germline ends. The germline CDR1 and CDR2 sequences are LNHNV and YYDKDF (reference sequence). CDR3 loop: CATSRVAGDVFF. DNA of the CDR3: TGTGCCACCAGCAGAGTGGCAGGGGATGTTTTCTTT.

This clone was seen just once. The V call is TRBV7-2, the J call TRBJ1-2; a possible D gene is TRBD1 (6 bases). The CDR3 runs to 14 residues. Germline V gene data show CDR1 as SGHTA and CDR2 as FQGNSA. Deletions cut 1 base from V and 12 bases from J, with 18 bases between. The chain's CDR3 is CASSLGDWDIRHTF. For the CDR3, the DNA is TGTGCCAGCAGCTTAGGAGATTGGGACATTAGACACACCTTC.

The table lists this clone with a count of one. The chain employs TRBV4-3 and TRBJ1-6, with TRBD1 as a possible D gene (5 bases). The CDR3 runs to 16 residues. CDR1 is LGHNA, CDR2 YSLEER, per germline. V lost 4 bases and J 7 bases, leaving 17 bases between the germline ends. The CDR3 is CASSRPNPEGNSPLHF. CDR3 nucleotide sequence: TGCGCCAGCAGCCGACCCAACCCGGAGGGGAATTCACCCCTCCACTTT.

The chain has TRBV4-1 and TRBJ1-5, with D perhaps matching TRBD1 (5 bases). The length of the CDR3 is 15 residues. Per the germline V gene, CDR1 is MGHRA and CDR2 is YSYEKL. V was cut by 4 bases and J by 4 bases, with 14 bases left in between. CDR3 residues: CASSLRVGPNQPQHF. In nucleotides, the CDR3 is TGCGCCAGCAGCCTCAGGGTAGGGCCGAATCAGCCCCAGCATTTT.

The chain has TRBV5-4 and TRBJ1-1; D is undetermined. The germline CDR1 and CDR2 sequences are SGHNT and YYREEE (reference sequence). V gave up 4 bases and J gave up 1 base, with 14 bases separating them. CDR3 size: 15 residues. The DNA of the CDR3 is TGTGCCAGCAGCACCCCGGTCGAAGCGAACACTGAAGCTTTCTTT. Encoded protein: CASSTPVEANTEAFF.

This chain connects TRBV12-2 to TRBJ2-7; no DNA check was done on the table's D call, TRBD1. TRBV12-2 is termed a pseudogene. This CDR3 has 15 amino acids. The CDR3 here is CASRLAGTDYYEQYF. CDR3 DNA: TGTGCAAGTCGCTTAGCCGGGACAGACTATTACGAGCAGTACTTC.

The chain uses TRBV28 and TRBJ1-2, with D possibly being TRBD1 (5 bases). CDR3 length: 14 amino acids. The V and J ends lost 5 bases and 3 bases respectively, with 13 bases between them. Germline CDR1 reads MDHEN; CDR2 reads SYDVKM. Here the CDR3 reads CASSRRWGDYGYTF. The CDR3, as DNA: TGTGCCAGCAGTCGCCGTTGGGGGGACTATGGCTACACCTTC.

The chain has TRBV3-1 (or the pseudogene TRBV3-2) and TRBJ1-1, with D maybe TRBD1 (6 bases). V was clipped by 2 bases and J by 4 bases, with 11 bases between them. Germline V gene sequence: CDR1 LGHDT, CDR2 YNNKEL (reference sequence). The CDR3 spans 14 residues. The CDR3: CASSQPGVATEAFF. The DNA for the CDR3 is TGTGCCAGCAGCCAACCAGGGGTCGCCACTGAAGCTTTCTTT.

The CDR3 loop is CASSSGGYDKQYF. In nucleotides, the CDR3 is TGTGCCAGCAGTTCGGGGGGTTACGATAAGCAGTACTTC. The genes are TRBV28 and TRBJ2-7; 7 bases are a match to TRBD2. CDR3 size: 13 residues. Per germline, CDR1 MDHEN and CDR2 SYDVKM. J was trimmed by 8 bases and V by 4 bases; bases with no gene match: 8. Filled out from reference TRBV28 and TRBJ2-7, the complete variable domain reads DVKVTQSSRYLVKRTGEKVFLECVQDMDHENMFWYRQDPGLGLRLIYFSYDVKMKEKGDIPEGYSVSREKKERFSLILESASTNQTSMYLCASSSGGYDKQYFGPGTRLTVT.

This chain connects TRBV19 to TRBJ1-5; unclear D gene. Per the germline V gene, CDR1 is LNHDA and CDR2 is SQIVND (reference sequence). Between the trimmed V and J ends, which lost 2 bases and 0 bases, there was a span of 5 bases. The length of the CDR3 is 14 residues. CDR3: CASSISYSNQPQHF. Here the CDR3 DNA reads TGTGCCAGTAGTATATCCTATAGCAATCAGCCCCAGCATTTT. Based on the CDR3 plus reference TRBV19 and TRBJ1-5, the full variable domain is DGGITQSPKYLFRKEGQNVTLSCEQNLNHDAMYWYRQDPGQGLRLIYYSQIVNDFQKGDIAEGYSVSREKKESFPLTVTSAQKNPTAFYLCASSISYSNQPQHFGDGTRLSIL.

V gene TRBV11-1 combines with J gene TRBJ2-3; weak D call: TRBD1 (6 bases). The CDR3 contains 15 residues. V lost 6 bases and J lost 3, with 16 bases in between. Germline assignment: CDR1 SGHAT and CDR2 FQDESV (reference sequence). Here the CDR3 reads CASRALGGYTDTQYF. The CDR3 DNA sequence: TGTGCCAGCAGGGCCTTAGGGGGATATACAGATACGCAGTATTTT.

Comment on this clone: Other nucleotide sequences in the sample specify the same CDR3. J is TRBJ2-7 and V is TRBV9, with 10 bases that match TRBD1. Germline lookup yields CDR1 SGDLS and CDR2 YYNGEE. V trimming: 2 bases; J trimming: 3 bases; junction bases outside the gene matches: 2. The CDR3 is 14 residues long. The CDR3 DNA is TGTGCCAGCAGCGTGACAGGGGGCAACTACGAGCAGTACTTC. Its translation is CASSVTGGNYEQYF.

V and J are TRBV7-2 and TRBJ1-6, with D possibly being TRBD1 (5 bases). Trimming stripped 6 bases from V and 1 base from J, with 13 bases between. The CDR3 consists of 16 residues. In germline, CDR1 is SGHTA, CDR2 FQGNSA. The CDR3 bases are TGTGCCAGCAGTTCCGGGGGGGTTTCCTATAATTCACCCCTCCACTTT. It yields the protein CASSSGGVSYNSPLHF.

The CDR3 coding sequence is TGTGCCAGCAGTGAGGTAGATTATAATTCACCCCTCCACTTT. Protein product: CASSEVDYNSPLHF. The V and J genes are TRBV2 and TRBJ1-6; no firm D call. Trimming took off 3 bases at V and 4 bases at J, with 7 bases between the two ends. The CDR3 has 14 residues. Per germline, CDR1 SNHLY and CDR2 FYNNEI.

The chain combines TRBV4-3 with TRBJ1-1, with D unresolved. Germline loops: CDR1 LGHNA, CDR2 YSLEER. The CDR3 runs to 14 residues. The V gene lost 3 bases and the J gene lost 0 bases, with 8 bases spanning the gap. CDR3 nucleotide sequence: TGCGCCAGCAGCCAGGGCTACTTGAACACTGAAGCTTTCTTT. Protein product: CASSQGYLNTEAFF.

Here the CDR3 DNA reads TGTGCCAGCAGCTCAATGGTTTATAGCGGGTGGAATGCAGATACGCAGTATTTT. Its translation is CASSSMVYSGWNADTQYF. V is TRBV7-2 and J is TRBJ2-3; 7 nucleotides line up with TRBD2. V gave up 4 bases and J gave up 4 bases; unmatched junction bases: 17. The CDR3 loop spans 18 amino acids. CDR1 is SGHTA and CDR2 is FQGNSA in the germline V gene.

The chain links TRBV9 to TRBJ2-5; D unclear. The CDR3 is 15 amino acids. Germline CDR1 is SGDLS and CDR2 is YYNGEE. V lost 4 bases, J lost 5 bases, and 18 bases lay in between. In nucleotides, the CDR3 is TGTGCCAGCAGCCCCACTGGCGGTCCCGGGGAGACCCAGTACTTC. It yields the protein CASSPTGGPGETQYF.

This clone appeared once. The V gene is TRBV9, the J gene TRBJ2-1; 12 bases align to TRBD2. Germline V gene sequence: CDR1 SGDLS, CDR2 YYNGEE. This CDR3 is 18 amino acids long. The ends lost 3 bases at V and 9 bases at J; junction bases unmatched: 16. CDR3 in DNA: TGTGCCAGCAGCGCGGTGCTAGCGGGGGGGCCCCGATATCCTGAGCAGTTCTTC. Its protein is CASSAVLAGGPRYPEQFF.

The chain joins TRBV24-1 to TRBJ2-2, with 7 bases that match TRBD2. With 3 bases clipped from V and 7 bases from J, the junction kept 7 bases outside the gene matches. Germline CDR1 and CDR2: KGHDR and SFDVKD. The CDR3 totals 15 residues. The CDR3 protein is CATSDPGTNDGELFF. The CDR3 nucleotides are TGTGCCACCAGTGATCCCGGGACTAACGACGGGGAGCTGTTTTTT.

The chain links TRBV10-1 to TRBJ1-1; the D gene is possibly TRBD1 (5 bases). Trimming stripped 0 bases from V and 4 bases from J, with 12 bases between. From germline, CDR1 is WNHNN and CDR2 SYGVQD (reference sequence). This CDR3 has 15 residues. The CDR3 here is CASSESGGRGTEAFF. For the CDR3, the DNA is TGCGCCAGCAGTGAGTCGGGGGGACGGGGCACTGAAGCTTTCTTT.

For the CDR3, the DNA is TGTGCCAGCAGCCAGTCCCCCGGGGGGGCTGGAAACACCATATATTTT. It translates to CASSQSPGGAGNTIYF. The genes are TRBV3-1 (or the pseudogene TRBV3-2) and TRBJ1-3; D perhaps matches TRBD1 (5 bases). This CDR3 region has 16 residues. Germline loops: CDR1 LGHDT, CDR2 YNNKEL (reference sequence). The ends were cut back, 3 bases at V and 2 bases at J, with 14 bases in the middle.

The chain employs TRBV11-2 and TRBJ2-7, with TRBD2 matching over 8 bases. This CDR3 spans 15 amino acids. Trimming took 0 bases from V and 3 from J; bases not matched to a gene: 4. The V gene's germline CDR1 is SGHAT and CDR2 FQNNGV. The CDR3 region has the DNA TGTGCCAGCAGCTTAGAGGTCGGGAGGGGCTACGAGCAGTACTTC. Protein sequence: CASSLEVGRGYEQYF.

This clone was detected only once. This chain uses TRBV7-2 with TRBJ1-5; D is unresolved. Germline assignment: CDR1 SGHTA and CDR2 FQGNSA. V was clipped by 2 bases and J by 0 bases, with 8 bases between them. This CDR3 has 15 amino acids. In nucleotides, the CDR3 is TGTGCCAGCAGCTTATGGGCAAATAGCAATCAGCCCCAGCATTTT. This codes for CASSLWANSNQPQHF.